The sequence of this TCR beta chain was determined in a study of blood T cell repertoires in COVID-19. In the study overall: Sample material is recorded as cDNA or gDNA derived from T cells, B-cell-depleted T cells, or PBMCs.

Original processing methods: Estimation of nucleated cell counts relied on the amplification of reference gene primers. Sequenced by immunoSEQ multiplex PCR; TCRdb stores in-frame clones only, minus some. The V and J calls and clone size were taken over from that table, and D and trimming were inferred from the DNA. This sample has roughly 500,000 clones; roughly 89% occur once, and the top ten carry 0.9%. CDR3 size: 16 residues. Germline V gene sequence: CDR1 SGHRS, CDR2 YFSETQ. V shed 4 bases, J shed 1 base, and the junction held 8 bases outside the gene matches. The receptor's source is a man aged 18 to 30 with COVID-19, enrolled during active disease. J is TRBJ2-3 and V is TRBV5-1; 8 bases are a match to TRBD2. What was sequenced was peripheral blood. Here the CDR3 DNA reads TGCGCCAGCAGCGCCCGGTATAGCGGGGGCACAGATACGCAGTATTTT. Amino acid sequence: CASSARYSGGTDTQYF.